This TCR beta chain is drawn from a study of cytomegalovirus exposure and HLA in healthy donors. Study outcomes and limitations: Some highly shared sequence variants likely arose as a pipeline artifact. A later analysis, which compared TCR beta chains of equal frequency, found the HLA-associated ones more clonally expanded.

Comment on this clone: Its antigen is not identified. At the DNA level, this CDR3 is encoded by other sequences in the same sample as well.

Germline-derived CDR1 and CDR2 are GTSNPN and SVGIG (reference sequence). This CDR3 is built from 11 residues. V was trimmed by 5 bases and J by 4 bases, leaving 8 bases between them. The PCR made use of 60 Vbeta and 13 Jbeta primers. Sequencing used immunoSEQ multiplex PCR; TCRdb keeps in-frame clones, though not all of them. The table lists 180,000 or so clones, approximately 71% of them singletons. The sample comprised PBMCs. The source of this sequence is a woman aged 40 to 49 in good health and CMV-seropositive. This chain uses TRBV30 with TRBJ2-5, with a possible D match to TRBD2 (6 bases). DNA of the CDR3: TGTGCCTGGGGGGGAGGAGAGACCCAGTACTTC. Its protein is CAWGGGETQYF. The full variable domain, with the rest looked up from reference TRBV30 and TRBJ2-5, is SQTIHQWPATLVQPVGSPLSLECTVEGTSNPNLYWYRQAAGRGLQLLFYSVGIGQISSEVPQNLSASRPQDRQFILSSKKLLLSDSGFYLCAWGGGETQYFGPGTRLLVL.